Given below is one TCR beta chain in context. This CDR3 comprises 11 residues. Germline V lookup: CDR1 SEHNR, CDR2 FQNEAQ (reference sequence). Trimming pared 6 bases from V and 8 bases from J, leaving 7 bases between. The repertoire was sequenced with immunoSEQ multiplex PCR; TCRdb's copy has only in-frame clones and lacks some. The sample has 200,000 or so clones; 88% are singletons. Which cohort a participant joined came from the clinical history participants gave. This entry comes from a study of blood T cell repertoires in COVID-19. Overall study context: Material from acute and convalescent COVID-19 was sourced from the United States, Italy and Spain. T cells, B-cell-depleted T cells, or PBMCs provided the cDNA or gDNA that served as material.

The rearrangement links TRBV7-9 to TRBJ1-4; no clear D. This receptor was obtained from a woman aged 40 to 49 with acute COVID-19. Source material: PBMCs or T cells enriched from blood (not recorded which). The CDR3 loop is CASSYREKLFF. The CDR3 region has the DNA TGTGCCAGCAGTTACCGGGAAAAACTGTTTTTT.